These 16 T cell receptor beta chains were all obtained from the same sample, sequenced in a study of T cells in localized non-small cell lung cancer. Data came from immunoSEQ multiplex PCR; TCRdb stores just in-frame clones and leaves some out. The data contain roughly 64,000 clones, roughly four fifths of them singletons. The sequencing used PBMCs, collected before any cancer treatment. Receptors were obtained from a man between 35 and 75 years old with stage II lung adenocarcinoma.

The chain combines TRBV21-1 with TRBJ1-1. TRBV21-1 is recorded as a pseudogene. This CDR3 has 15 amino acids. DNA for the CDR3: TGTGCCACCCTGTTGCAAGGGAGGATGAACACTGAAGCTTTCTTT. It encodes CATLLQGRMNTEAFF.

The rearrangement links TRBV4-2 to TRBJ2-7; either TRBD1 or TRBD2 may fit D (6 bases each). Trimming removed 0 bases at V and 2 bases at J, with 14 bases between. CDR1 and CDR2 from the germline V gene are LGHNA and YNFKEQ. This CDR3 contains 16 residues. The CDR3 region has the DNA TGTGCCAGCAGCCAAGAAGGGGGGAGTTACCCCTACGAGCAGTACTTC. Its protein product is CASSQEGGSYPYEQYF.

The gene calls are TRBV9 and TRBJ2-3; D unresolved. The V end was cut by 2 bases, the J end by 6 bases, with 13 bases between. The CDR3 has 14 residues. Per germline, CDR1 SGDLS and CDR2 YYNGEE. CDR3 sequence reads: CASSVRGERDTQYF. The CDR3 DNA reads as TGTGCCAGCAGCGTTCGTGGAGAACGCGATACGCAGTATTTT.

The V call is TRBV9, the J call TRBJ2-3; 7 bases match TRBD2. Unmatched junction bases numbered 13, after V lost 4 bases and J lost 2 bases. The CDR3 is 17 amino acids. Germline V gene data show CDR1 as SGDLS and CDR2 as YYNGEE. Written as DNA, the CDR3 is TGTGCCAGCAGCTCCCGTAGCAGCGGGACTACCACAGATACGCAGTATTTT. Encoded protein: CASSSRSSGTTTDTQYF. Full variable domain (missing parts from reference TRBV9 and TRBJ2-3): DSGVTQTPKHLITATGQRVTLRCSPRSGDLSVYWYQQSLDQGLQFLIQYYNGEERAKGNILERFSAQQFPDLHSELNLSSLELGDSALYFCASSSRSSGTTTDTQYFGPGTRLTVL.

The chain couples TRBV19 to TRBJ2-2, with D hard to call. The germline CDR1 and CDR2 sequences are LNHDA and SQIVND (reference sequence). The CDR3 length is 12 residues. V shed 3 bases and J shed 3 bases, with 2 bases lying between them. The CDR3 is CASSIYTGELFF. CDR3 sequence (DNA): TGTGCCAGTAGTATTTACACCGGGGAGCTGTTTTTT.

The rearrangement links TRBV4-2 to TRBJ1-5; D is unclear. In germline, CDR1 is LGHNA, CDR2 YNFKEQ. This CDR3 spans 17 amino acids. V was pared by 0 bases and J by 0 bases, with 12 bases between. CDR3 in DNA: TGTGCCAGCAGCCAAGAGAAAGGAGGGATTAGCAATCAGCCCCAGCATTTT. It translates to CASSQEKGGISNQPQHF.

This rearrangement joins TRBV5-4 to TRBJ2-7; 10 bases line up with TRBD2. Germline V gene lookup returns CDR1 SGHNT and CDR2 YYREEE (reference sequence). The J segment lost 3 bases and the V segment lost 3 bases, leaving 9 bases of the junction unmatched. The CDR3 contains 16 residues. This CDR3 reads CASSSLAGGSFYEQYF. DNA of the CDR3: TGTGCCAGCAGCTCCTTAGCGGGAGGTTCTTTCTACGAGCAGTACTTC.

The rearrangement links TRBV27 to TRBJ2-7; 7 bases align to TRBD1. CDR3 length equals 13 residues. Germline trimming cut 6 bases from V and 3 bases from J; bases unmatched to any gene: 5. CDR1 MNHEY and CDR2 SMNVEV come from the germline V gene (reference sequence). CDR3 sequence (DNA): TGTGCCAGCAGGGCCCCAGGGGGCTACGAGCAGTACTTC. It specifies CASRAPGGYEQYF.

This chain joins TRBV11-2 and TRBJ2-4; D is possibly TRBD1 or TRBD2 (5 bases each). Looked up from germline, CDR1 is SGHAT and CDR2 is FQNNGV. The V gene lost 3 bases and the J gene lost 0 bases, with 9 bases spanning the gap. The CDR3 sequence is 15 residues long. The chain's CDR3 is CASSLGELAKNIQYF. The CDR3 DNA reads as TGTGCCAGCAGCTTGGGGGAATTAGCCAAAAACATTCAGTACTTC.

The CDR3 DNA sequence: TGTGCCAGCACCCCGGGGGGGCTGGAGGAAAAACTGTTTTTT. It specifies CASTPGGLEEKLFF. The chain is built from TRBV6-6 and TRBJ1-4, with a possible D match to TRBD1 (6 bases). The germline CDR1 and CDR2 sequences are MNHNY and SVGAGI (reference sequence). Trimming took 7 bases from V and 8 from J, leaving 17 bases between them. The CDR3 is 14 residues long.

The rearrangement links TRBV5-6 to TRBJ2-1; 7 nucleotides match TRBD2. J lost 3 bases, V lost 2 bases, and 11 bases had no gene match. Looked up from germline, CDR1 is SGHDT and CDR2 is YYEEEE. This CDR3 spans 17 amino acids. The CDR3 coding sequence is TGTGCCAGCAGCTTCTCGGTGGCGGGAGTCGGCTACAATGAGCAGTTCTTC. It codes for CASSFSVAGVGYNEQFF.

The rearrangement joins TRBV29-1 to TRBJ1-3; D might be TRBD1 (6 bases). The CDR3 has 15 amino acids. Looked up from germline, CDR1 is SQVTM and CDR2 is ANQGSEA. Trimming cost V 5 bases and J 0 bases, with 14 bases left between them. For the CDR3, the DNA is TGCAGCGTTTCGTGGCAGGGGAGCTCTGGAAACACCATATATTTT. It encodes CSVSWQGSSGNTIYF.

The CDR3: CASSTPQGAFTSRNIQYF. The CDR3 DNA is TGTGCCAGTAGTACCCCACAGGGGGCCTTTACTTCCAGAAACATTCAGTACTTC. The chain links TRBV19 to TRBJ2-4, with TRBD1 identical over 9 bases. The V gene end was trimmed by 4 bases and the J gene end by 6 bases; junction bases not matched to a gene: 16. In germline, CDR1 is LNHDA, CDR2 SQIVND (reference sequence). The CDR3 covers 18 residues.

The chain is built from TRBV5-4 and TRBJ1-1; TRBD1 aligns across 9 bases. V was clipped by 3 bases and J by 0 bases; unmatched bases: 6. This CDR3 spans 16 amino acids. Germline lookup yields CDR1 SGHNT and CDR2 YYREEE (reference sequence). The CDR3 region is CASSSGQGRLNTEAFF. CDR3 sequence (DNA): TGTGCCAGCAGCTCCGGACAGGGGCGGTTGAACACTGAAGCTTTCTTT.

This chain links TRBV7-9 with TRBJ1-1, with D possibly being TRBD1 (6 bases). Per the germline V gene, CDR1 is SEHNR and CDR2 is FQNEAQ (reference sequence). CDR3 length equals 16 residues. Trimming shortened V by 7 bases and J by 4 bases, and 22 bases separated the two germline ends. For the CDR3, the DNA is TGTGCCAGCACCCAAAACGGTTTACAGGGCCGCACTGAAGCTTTCTTT. Translating it yields CASTQNGLQGRTEAFF. Supplemented by reference TRBV7-9 and TRBJ1-1, the full variable domain reads DTGVSQNPRHKITKRGQNVTFRCDPISEHNRLYWYRQTLGQGPEFLTYFQNEAQLEKSRLLSDRFSAERPKGSFSTLEIQRTEQGDSAMYLCASTQNGLQGRTEAFFGQGTRLTVV.

CDR3 in amino acids: CASSVTGTDQPQHF. The DNA for the CDR3 is TGTGCCAGCAGCGTCACAGGGACGGATCAGCCCCAGCATTTT. The rearrangement uses TRBV2 and TRBJ1-5; D may be TRBD1 (6 bases). Germline loops: CDR1 SNHLY, CDR2 FYNNEI. CDR3 length: 14 amino acids. Trimming removed 6 bases from V and 5 bases from J, with 14 bases in between.